One and the same sample provided the 22 T cell receptor beta chains below, sequenced in a study of blood T cells in healthy people across ages. With a J-beta primer mix and a sample-barcoded 5' primer, a second PCR ran 7 to 11 cycles. TCRdb analysed the 5' RACE reads with MiXCR anew, one entry per CDR3 protein. Of 800,000 or so distinct CDR3 sequences listed, about half are singletons. Sequenced: blood. The receptors stem from a man aged 80 or over in good health.

This clonotype was observed a few times. V usage is TRBV20-1 and J usage is TRBJ2-1, with 14 bases that match TRBD2. CDR1 is DFQATT and CDR2 is SNEGSKA in the germline V gene (reference sequence). The V and J ends lost 6 bases and 1 base, in that order; junction bases with no gene match: 8. The CDR3 sequence is 17 residues long. CDR3 sequence: CSAPTSGRAGSYNEQFF. The CDR3, as DNA: TGCAGTGCCCCGACTAGCGGGAGGGCCGGGTCCTACAATGAGCAGTTCTTC.

This chain connects TRBV5-1 to TRBJ2-7; 7 bases line up with TRBD1. Germline V gene sequence: CDR1 SGHRS, CDR2 YFSETQ. V dropped 2 bases and J dropped 3; count of bases not matched to a gene: 8. This CDR3 comprises 15 residues. CDR3 loop: CASSLTTGPLYEQYF. Written as DNA, the CDR3 is TGCGCCAGCAGCTTAACGACAGGGCCTCTCTACGAGCAGTACTTC.

As for this clonotype: A junction end diverges from the germline sequence, so it may reflect a read error. The rearrangement joins TRBV6-1 to TRBJ2-5; either TRBD1 or TRBD2 may fit D (5 bases each). The germline CDR1 and CDR2 sequences are MNHNS and SASEGT. The CDR3 extends over 13 amino acids. The CDR3 DNA sequence: TGTGCCGCCACCGGGGCGGAACAAGGGACCCAGTACTTC. It yields the protein CAATGAEQGTQYF.

The J gene is TRBJ2-1, the V gene TRBV5-1, with TRBD1 matching over 7 bases. Germline-derived CDR1 and CDR2 are SGHRS and YFSETQ. The CDR3 sequence is 15 residues long. V dropped 3 bases and J dropped 6; count of bases not matched to a gene: 9. CDR3 in DNA: TGCGCCAGCAGCTCCCGGGACAGCCCTGGCAATGAGCAGTTCTTC. Protein sequence: CASSSRDSPGNEQFF.

V and J are TRBV5-1 and TRBJ2-5, with TRBD2 matching over 11 bases. This CDR3 is 17 amino acids long. Per germline, CDR1 SGHRS and CDR2 YFSETQ. With 2 bases clipped from V and 2 bases from J, the junction kept 8 bases outside the gene matches. CDR3 in amino acids: CASSLSLAGGGQETQYF. The DNA for the CDR3 is TGCGCCAGCAGCTTAAGTCTAGCGGGAGGAGGGCAAGAGACCCAGTACTTC.

The rearrangement joins TRBV12-3 or TRBV12-4 to TRBJ2-1, with D perhaps TRBD2 (7 bases). Trimming pared 8 bases from V and 15 bases from J, leaving 29 bases between. This CDR3 comprises 15 residues. In DNA, the CDR3 is TGTGCCAGCGGGGGCCCGGGAGGATTATTGAGTGATAGGTTCTTC. Translating gives CASGGPGGLLSDRFF.

This sequence joins TRBV18 and TRBJ2-7, with unresolved D. This CDR3 contains 13 residues. Trimming removed 1 base at V and 5 bases at J, with 9 bases between. Germline V CDR1 and CDR2: KGHSH, LQKENI. DNA for the CDR3: TGTGCCAGCTCACCACGGGGAAACGACGAGCAGTACTTC. Translation: CASSPRGNDEQYF.

The V gene is TRBV4-1, the J gene TRBJ1-1, with D possibly being TRBD1 (6 bases). The germline V and J ends were trimmed by 1 base and 6 bases, with 15 bases remaining between them. CDR1 and CDR2 (germline): MGHRA, YSYEKL. The CDR3 has 15 residues. CDR3 bases: TGCGCCAGCAGCCAAGTGGCCAGGGGAGCTCCTGAAGCTTTCTTT. It yields the protein CASSQVARGAPEAFF.

The chain employs TRBV9 and TRBJ2-3; D unresolved. Trimming shortened V by 0 bases and J by 0 bases, and 11 bases separated the two germline ends. Germline values: CDR1 SGDLS, CDR2 YYNGEE. This CDR3 has 16 amino acids. CDR3 residues: CASSVAYPVSTDTQYF. In nucleotides, the CDR3 is TGTGCCAGCAGCGTAGCTTACCCGGTTAGCACAGATACGCAGTATTTT. Looking up the rest from reference TRBV9 and TRBJ2-3 gives the full variable domain: DSGVTQTPKHLITATGQRVTLRCSPRSGDLSVYWYQQSLDQGLQFLIQYYNGEERAKGNILERFSAQQFPDLHSELNLSSLELGDSALYFCASSVAYPVSTDTQYFGPGTRLTVL.

This clonotype was found a few times. V usage is TRBV7-9 and J usage is TRBJ1-2; a possible D gene is TRBD1 (5 bases). With 3 bases removed from V and 7 bases from J, the gap between germline ends came to 9 bases. The CDR3 is 12 residues long. The germline V gene has CDR1 SEHNR and CDR2 FQNEAQ (reference sequence). CDR3 sequence: CASSFQGSGYTF. The CDR3 nucleotides read TGTGCCAGCAGCTTTCAGGGAAGTGGCTACACCTTC. Variable domain in full (rest from reference TRBV7-9 and TRBJ1-2): DTGVSQNPRHKITKRGQNVTFRCDPISEHNRLYWYRQTLGQGPEFLTYFQNEAQLEKSRLLSDRFSAERPKGSFSTLEIQRTEQGDSAMYLCASSFQGSGYTFGSGTRLTVV.

This clonotype was seen repeatedly, ten times or more. Given a much more abundant clone one base away, this may be a read error. V gene TRBV19 combines with J gene TRBJ2-1; 7 bases match TRBD2. The CDR3 contains 15 residues. Germline lookup yields CDR1 LNHDA and CDR2 SQIVND (reference sequence). Trimming at V came to 6 bases and at J to 8 bases, leaving 13 bases not matched to a gene. CDR3 protein: CASSPGRAGRHEQFF. CDR3 bases: TGTGCCAGTAGCCCAGGACGAGCGGGACGCCATGAGCAGTTCTTC. Filled out from reference TRBV19 and TRBJ2-1, the complete variable domain reads DGGITQSPKYLFRKEGQNVTLSCEQNLNHDAMYWYRQDPGQGLRLIYYSQIVNDFQKGDIAEGYSVSREKKESFPLTVTSAQKNPTAFYLCASSPGRAGRHEQFFGPGTRLTVL.

This sequence joins TRBV18 and TRBJ2-5, with 8 bases identical to TRBD2. With 3 bases clipped from V and 1 base from J, the junction kept 10 bases outside the gene matches. CDR1 is KGHSH and CDR2 is LQKENI in the germline V gene. The length of the CDR3 is 17 residues. CDR3 region: CASSPLQRGSLQETQYF. Written as DNA, the CDR3 is TGTGCCAGCTCACCCCTCCAGCGGGGGTCCCTCCAAGAGACCCAGTACTTC.

This clonotype was seen once. The chain uses TRBV30 and TRBJ2-3, with 8 bases fitting TRBD1. This CDR3 spans 13 amino acids. Trimming at V came to 2 bases and at J to 5 bases, leaving 3 bases not matched to a gene. CDR1 and CDR2 (germline): GTSNPN, SVGIG (reference sequence). The CDR3 DNA follows: TGTGCCTGGAGTCCACAGGGGGGAGATACGCAGTATTTT. Translated: CAWSPQGGDTQYF.

The J gene is TRBJ2-7, the V gene TRBV28; D is uncertain. V shed 5 bases and J shed 2 bases, with 10 bases lying between them. Germline CDR1 and CDR2: MDHEN and SYDVKM. This CDR3 has 13 residues. CDR3 protein: CASSDSSAYEQYF. The CDR3 DNA sequence: TGTGCCAGCAGTGATTCCTCCGCCTACGAGCAGTACTTC.

J is TRBJ1-2 and V is TRBV5-1, with TRBD1 identical over 7 bases. CDR3 size: 15 residues. From germline, CDR1 is SGHRS and CDR2 YFSETQ. Trimming cost V 2 bases and J 1 base; bases outside gene matches: 5. In DNA, the CDR3 is TGCGCCAGCAGCTTCAAACAGGGGAGTAACTATGGCTACACCTTC. This codes for CASSFKQGSNYGYTF.

The chain's CDR3 is CASNPGLAVYNEQFF. CDR3 nucleotides: TGTGCCAGCAACCCGGGACTAGCCGTCTACAATGAGCAGTTCTTC. The V and J genes are TRBV2 and TRBJ2-1; 9 bases fit TRBD2. The V and J ends lost 7 bases and 3 bases, in that order; junction bases with no gene match: 7. Germline assignment: CDR1 SNHLY and CDR2 FYNNEI. The CDR3 spans 15 residues.

As for this clonotype: At one end, the junction sequence differs from germline, possibly due to a read error. The V call is TRBV10-3, the J call TRBJ2-7; 7 bases align to TRBD2. The CDR3 sequence is 17 residues long. Germline CDR1 ENHRY, CDR2 SYGVKD. The CDR3 sequence: CAISESKVAGASCEQYF. DNA for the CDR3: TGTGCCATCAGCGAGTCGAAGGTAGCGGGTGCATCCTGCGAGCAGTACTTC.

The chain joins TRBV5-1 to TRBJ2-6; 15 bases agree with TRBD2. V dropped 4 bases and J dropped 2; count of bases not matched to a gene: 4. CDR1 SGHRS and CDR2 YFSETQ come from the germline V gene. CDR3 length equals 18 residues. CDR3 loop: CASSRTSGRATGANVLTF. In DNA, the CDR3 is TGCGCCAGCAGCCGGACTAGCGGGAGGGCCACTGGGGCCAACGTCCTGACTTTC.

In its sample, this clonotype was seen many times. The rearrangement links TRBV7-3 to TRBJ2-4, with TRBD2 matching over 8 bases. The CDR3 extends over 13 amino acids. CDR1 and CDR2 from the germline V gene are SGHTA and FQGTGA. J gave up 7 bases and V 4 bases, and 3 bases lay outside the gene matches. The CDR3 region has the DNA TGTGCCAGCAGCTCGGGGACTAGGAACATTCAGTACTTC. Amino acids: CASSSGTRNIQYF.

This clonotype was observed a few times. A single base separates this from a much larger clone, so it may be a read error. V is TRBV7-2 and J is TRBJ2-5; 12 bases match TRBD2. The CDR3 is 14 amino acids. The V gene end was trimmed by 2 bases and the J gene end by 11 bases; junction bases not matched to a gene: 6. CDR1 and CDR2 from the germline V gene are SGHTA and FQGNSA. The DNA for the CDR3 is TGTGCCAGCAGCTTACTGCTAGCGGGAGGGGAGCAGTACTTC. Translated: CASSLLLAGGEQYF.

The chain carries TRBV3-1 and TRBJ2-5, with D tentatively TRBD1 (5 bases). From germline, CDR1 is LGHDT and CDR2 YNNKEL (reference sequence). There are 14 residues in the CDR3. V lost 1 base and J 4 bases, leaving 10 bases between the germline ends. Here the CDR3 reads CASSQGAGRETQYF. CDR3 coding DNA: TGTGCCAGCAGCCAAGGAGCAGGGCGAGAGACCCAGTACTTC.

The table lists this clonotype with a few counts. The chain is built from TRBV28 and TRBJ1-5; 7 positions match TRBD1. The germline V gene encodes CDR1 MDHEN and CDR2 SYDVKM. The CDR3 runs 14 residues. After removal of 8 bases from V and 0 bases from J, the junction contained 4 bases not matched to a gene. The CDR3 spells CASEGAGSNQPQHF. Here the CDR3 DNA reads TGTGCCAGCGAGGGGGCGGGTAGCAATCAGCCCCAGCATTTT.